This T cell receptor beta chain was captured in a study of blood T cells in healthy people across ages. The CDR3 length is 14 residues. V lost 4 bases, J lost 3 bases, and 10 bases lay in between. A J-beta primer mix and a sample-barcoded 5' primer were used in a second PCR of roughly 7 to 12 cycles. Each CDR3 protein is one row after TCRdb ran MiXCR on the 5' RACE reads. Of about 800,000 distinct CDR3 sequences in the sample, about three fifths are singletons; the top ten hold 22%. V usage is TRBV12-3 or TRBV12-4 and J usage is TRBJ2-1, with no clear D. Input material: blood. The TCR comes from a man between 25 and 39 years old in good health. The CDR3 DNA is TGTGCCAGCAGTTCTGACTCTTACTACAATGAGCAGTTCTTC. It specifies CASSSDSYYNEQFF.